This TCR beta chain came from a study of CD8+ T cells in alopecia areata. The sequencing template was cDNA reverse transcribed from extracted RNA. Generated by immunoSEQ multiplex PCR, the TCRdb table keeps only in-frame clones and is missing some. This table holds some 200,000 clones, around three fifths found once. Treatment reported: oral pan-JAK inhibitor, 5-10 mg twice daily. V was shortened by 6 bases and J by 6 bases, with 17 bases between the two germline ends. The CDR3 covers 13 residues. The germline V gene encodes CDR1 SQVTM and CDR2 ANQGSEA. This receptor was taken from a human donor with alopecia areata. This chain links TRBV29-1 with TRBJ1-1, with D possibly being TRBD1 (6 bases). The specimen was CD4+ T cells sorted from blood, collected at week 4, from a patient treated with tofacitinib. Here the CDR3 DNA reads TGCAGCGTGGCAGGGGAAAGGAGGGCTGAAGCTTTCTTT. Its translation is CSVAGERRAEAFF.